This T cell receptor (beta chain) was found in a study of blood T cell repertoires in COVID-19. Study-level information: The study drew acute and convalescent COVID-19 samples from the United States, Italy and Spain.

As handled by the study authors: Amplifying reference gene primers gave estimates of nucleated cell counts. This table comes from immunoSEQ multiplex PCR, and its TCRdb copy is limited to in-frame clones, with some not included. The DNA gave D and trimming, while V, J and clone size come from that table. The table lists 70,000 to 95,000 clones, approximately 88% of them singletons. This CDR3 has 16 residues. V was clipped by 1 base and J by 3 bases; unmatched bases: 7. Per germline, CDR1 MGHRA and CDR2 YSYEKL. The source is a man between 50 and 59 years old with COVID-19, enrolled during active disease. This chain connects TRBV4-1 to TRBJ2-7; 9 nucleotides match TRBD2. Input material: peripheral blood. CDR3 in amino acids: CASSQVLATSGYEQYF. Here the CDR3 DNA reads TGCGCCAGCAGCCAAGTTCTGGCGACTAGCGGCTACGAGCAGTACTTC.